This TCR beta chain derives from a study of T cells after yellow fever vaccination (dated by TCRdb to the late 2010s). At the level of the whole study: Libraries from fractions with low cell numbers were prepared with the SMART-Seq v4 Ultra Low Input RNA kit. To follow T-cell clones before and after both primary and booster YFV17D yellow fever vaccination, bulk TCR alpha and beta repertoires underwent longitudinal sequencing. Two healthy male donors made up the cohort, one aged 18 to 29 years and the other aged 30 to 40 years. Bulk PBMC replicates and cell subsets were isolated from blood drawn at multiple timepoints before and after both primary and secondary immunization. The research as a whole found: A small fraction of clonotypes appeared in both the CD4 and CD8 compartments, likely as a result of convergent recombination. Because only two donors were included in the study, the extent to which the findings can be generalized is limited. Compared with the primary T-cell response, the secondary T-cell response was weaker but faster, peaking on day 5 rather than day 15. Computational filtering was required because FACS-sorted repertoires could contain abundant contaminating clonotypes from the bulk population. Most clones expanded after primary vaccination were re-detected after the booster (almost 98% of CD4 and around nine tenths of CD8), suggesting broad memory maintenance.

The treatment or condition label here, explained by the study, means: live attenuated yellow fever vaccine strain. Two biological replicates of bulk PBMCs were collected at each blood-draw timepoint. PBMCs were isolated from peripheral blood using a standard Ficoll-Paque protocol. TriZol was used to extract RNA from bulk PBMCs, CD4 and CD8 fractions, and dextramer-positive and dextramer-negative fractions. TCR cDNA was synthesized by 5'RACE template switching, through which a universal primer site and unique molecular identifiers were introduced. Priming for cDNA synthesis came from both the TCR alpha and TCR beta constant segments. Library amplification used two PCR steps, and the second PCR step added sample barcodes and sequencing adapters. Libraries were sequenced on Illumina HiSeq 2500 (2x100 bp) or NovaSeq (2x150 bp). The paper's data handling went like this. MIGEC was used to demultiplex reads and collapse the reads into UMI consensus sequences, and MiXCR was used for V(D)J alignment. Clonotypes responding to the vaccine were identified with edgeR on replicate PBMC samples, with the criteria of FDR below 0.01 and a log2 fold change above 5 up to day 15. CD4 or CD8 identity was assigned to each bulk clonotype according to whether the clonotype was present at higher abundance in the sequenced CD4 repertoire or the sequenced CD8 repertoire. TCRdb cleaned the public reads at Q25 with fastp, built clones with MiXCR and kept in-frame beta chains. One record per CDR3 amino acid sequence lists the most common genes and DNA. TCRdb's processing, not the authors', yielded these V and J calls. In this sample the table shows about 550,000 distinct CDR3 sequences, about a fifth of which occur a single time. The ten largest clones represent roughly 13% of the sample.

With regard to this clonotype: It lacks a known antigen. No much larger clone exists at a distance of one base, and base qualities are not known.

V is clipped by 8 bases and J by 3 bases, and the sequence between their germline boundaries is 11 bases long. The CDR3 goes from the cysteine to the phenylalanine over 13 residues. The sequence is cut down to CDR3 DNA, 39 bases in frame from base 1. The rearranged segments are TRBV12-3 or TRBV12-4 and TRBJ2-1; the D gene identity is not certain. This receptor was taken from a young man who received the YFV17D yellow fever vaccine. This specimen was PBMCs, taken 15 days after the yellow fever booster vaccination. The CDR3 has the sequence CASGRAYYNEQFF. The bases are TGTGCCAGCGGTAGGGCGTACTACAATGAGCAGTTCTTC.